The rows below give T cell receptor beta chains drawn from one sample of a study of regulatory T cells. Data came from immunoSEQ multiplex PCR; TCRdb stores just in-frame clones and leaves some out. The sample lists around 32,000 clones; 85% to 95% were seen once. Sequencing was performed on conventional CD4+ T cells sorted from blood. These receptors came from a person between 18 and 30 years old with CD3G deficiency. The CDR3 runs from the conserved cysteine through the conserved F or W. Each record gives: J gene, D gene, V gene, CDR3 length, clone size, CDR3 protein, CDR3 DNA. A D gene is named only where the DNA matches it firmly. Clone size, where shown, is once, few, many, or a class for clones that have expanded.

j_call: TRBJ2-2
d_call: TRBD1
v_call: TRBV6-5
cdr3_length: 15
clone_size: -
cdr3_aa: CASSYVQGPTGELFF
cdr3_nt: TGTGCCAGCAGTTACGTACAGGGGCCCACCGGGGAGCTGTTTTTT

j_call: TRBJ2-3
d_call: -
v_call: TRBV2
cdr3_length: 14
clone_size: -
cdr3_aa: CASQPSLPTDTQYF
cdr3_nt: TGTGCCAGCCAACCGTCCCTACCCACAGATACGCAGTATTTT

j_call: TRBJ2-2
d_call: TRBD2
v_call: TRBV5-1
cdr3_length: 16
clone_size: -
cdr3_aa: CASSLPGGSNTGELFF
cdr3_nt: TGCGCCAGCAGCTTGCCGGGAGGCTCGAACACCGGGGAGCTGTTTTTT

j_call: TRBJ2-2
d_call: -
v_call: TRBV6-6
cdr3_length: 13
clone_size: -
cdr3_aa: CASTSAYTGELFF
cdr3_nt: TGTGCCAGCACCTCTGCCTACACCGGGGAGCTGTTTTTT

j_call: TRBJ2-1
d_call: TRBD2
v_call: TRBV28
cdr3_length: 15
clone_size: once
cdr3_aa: CASSSTGLANHEQFF
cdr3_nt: TGTGCCAGCAGTTCCACGGGACTAGCGAATCATGAGCAGTTCTTC

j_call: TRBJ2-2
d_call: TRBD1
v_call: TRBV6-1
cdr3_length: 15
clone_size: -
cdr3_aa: CASSLGQGNTGELFF
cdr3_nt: TGTGCCAGCAGTCTTGGACAGGGTAACACCGGGGAGCTGTTTTTT

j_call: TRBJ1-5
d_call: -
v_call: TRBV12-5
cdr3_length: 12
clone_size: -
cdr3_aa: CASGFGNQPQHF
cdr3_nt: TGTGCTAGTGGTTTCGGTAATCAGCCCCAGCATTTT

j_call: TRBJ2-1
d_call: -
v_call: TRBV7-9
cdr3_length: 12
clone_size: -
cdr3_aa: CASSLSGGEQFF
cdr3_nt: TGTGCCAGCAGCTTATCCGGGGGCGAGCAGTTCTTC

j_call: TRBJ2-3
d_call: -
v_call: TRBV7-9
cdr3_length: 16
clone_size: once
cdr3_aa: CASLRAGKLRTDTQYF
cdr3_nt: TGTGCCAGCTTGAGGGCAGGCAAGCTTCGCACAGATACGCAGTATTTT

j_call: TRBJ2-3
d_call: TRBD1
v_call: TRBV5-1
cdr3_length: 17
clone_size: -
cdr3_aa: CASSNPPGTGSTDTQYF
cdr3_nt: TGCGCCAGCAGCAACCCTCCCGGGACAGGGAGCACAGATACGCAGTATTTT

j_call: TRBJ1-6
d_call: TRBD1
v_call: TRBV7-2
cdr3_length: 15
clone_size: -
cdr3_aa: CASSPWTGPNSPLHF
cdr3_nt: TGTGCCAGCAGCCCATGGACAGGTCCAAATTCACCCCTCCACTTT

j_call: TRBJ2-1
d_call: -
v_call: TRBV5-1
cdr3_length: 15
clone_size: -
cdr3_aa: CASSLDGGAYNEQFF
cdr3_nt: TGCGCCAGCAGCTTGGATGGGGGCGCTTACAATGAGCAGTTCTTC

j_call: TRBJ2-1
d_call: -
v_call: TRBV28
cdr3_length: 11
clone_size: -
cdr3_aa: CASSRYNEQFF
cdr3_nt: TGTGCCAGCAGTCGTTACAATGAGCAGTTCTTC

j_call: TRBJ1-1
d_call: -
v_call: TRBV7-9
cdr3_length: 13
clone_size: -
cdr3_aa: CASSFDSYTEAFF
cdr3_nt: TGTGCCAGCAGCTTCGACAGTTACACTGAAGCTTTCTTT

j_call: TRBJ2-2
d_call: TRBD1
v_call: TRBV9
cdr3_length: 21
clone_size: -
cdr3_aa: CASSVAWGTAPMRVNTGELFF
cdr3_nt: TGTGCCAGCAGCGTAGCCTGGGGGACAGCCCCCATGAGGGTTAACACCGGGGAGCTGTTTTTT

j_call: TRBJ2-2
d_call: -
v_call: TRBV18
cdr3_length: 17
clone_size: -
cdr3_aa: CASSPSAAGGSGGELFF
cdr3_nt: TGTGCCAGCTCACCCTCCGCGGCGGGCGGGTCCGGCGGGGAGCTGTTTTTT

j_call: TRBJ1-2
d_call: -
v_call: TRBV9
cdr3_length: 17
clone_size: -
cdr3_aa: CASSLYETGLTNYGYTF
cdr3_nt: TGTGCCAGCAGCCTTTATGAGACGGGCTTAACTAACTATGGCTACACCTTC

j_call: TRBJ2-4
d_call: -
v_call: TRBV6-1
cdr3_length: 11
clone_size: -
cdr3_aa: CASSERNIQYF
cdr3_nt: TGTGCCAGCAGTGAAAGAAACATTCAGTACTTC

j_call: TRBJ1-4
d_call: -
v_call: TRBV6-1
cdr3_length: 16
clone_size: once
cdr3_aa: CASSEYSGAKGEKLFF
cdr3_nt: TGTGCCAGCAGTGAATATTCAGGGGCTAAGGGTGAAAAACTGTTTTTT

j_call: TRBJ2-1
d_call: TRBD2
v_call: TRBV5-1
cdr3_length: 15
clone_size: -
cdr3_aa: CASSWTSGSGYEQFF
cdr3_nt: TGCGCCAGCAGCTGGACTAGCGGGAGTGGTTATGAGCAGTTCTTC

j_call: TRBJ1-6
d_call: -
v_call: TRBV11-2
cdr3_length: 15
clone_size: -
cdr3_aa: CASSRGQSYNSPLHF
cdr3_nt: TGTGCCAGCAGCAGAGGACAGTCCTATAATTCACCCCTCCACTTT

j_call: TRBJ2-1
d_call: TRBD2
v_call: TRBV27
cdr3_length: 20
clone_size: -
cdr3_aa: CASSLSGGQGTSGSNNEQFF
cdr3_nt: TGTGCCAGCAGTTTATCGGGGGGACAGGGGACTAGCGGGAGTAACAATGAGCAGTTCTTC

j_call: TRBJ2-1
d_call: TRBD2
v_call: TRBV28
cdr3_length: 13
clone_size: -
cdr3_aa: CASSPPWTSQQFF
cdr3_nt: TGTGCCAGCAGTCCCCCCTGGACTAGTCAGCAGTTCTTC

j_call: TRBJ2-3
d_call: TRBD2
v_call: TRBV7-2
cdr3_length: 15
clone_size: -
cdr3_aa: CASSPAGVLADTQYF
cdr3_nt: TGTGCCAGCAGTCCCGCGGGAGTCCTAGCGGATACGCAGTATTTT

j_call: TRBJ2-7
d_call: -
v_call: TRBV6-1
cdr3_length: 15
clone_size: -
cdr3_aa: CASSEEWTKGARKYF
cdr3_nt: TGTGCCAGCAGTGAAGAGTGGACAAAGGGAGCGAGGAAGTACTTC

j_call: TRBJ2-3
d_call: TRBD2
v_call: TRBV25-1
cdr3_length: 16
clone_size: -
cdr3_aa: CASSARTSGVTDTQYF
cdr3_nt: TGTGCCAGCAGTGCCCGGACTAGCGGGGTCACAGATACGCAGTATTTT

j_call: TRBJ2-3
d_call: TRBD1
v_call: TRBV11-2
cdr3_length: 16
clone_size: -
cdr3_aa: CASSLEGQLFTTTQYF
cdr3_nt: TGTGCCAGCAGCTTAGAGGGACAGCTCTTTACCACTACGCAGTATTTT

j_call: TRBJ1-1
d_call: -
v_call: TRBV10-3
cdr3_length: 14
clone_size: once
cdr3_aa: CAISEEGWDTEAFF
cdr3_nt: TGTGCCATCAGTGAAGAGGGATGGGACACTGAAGCTTTCTTT

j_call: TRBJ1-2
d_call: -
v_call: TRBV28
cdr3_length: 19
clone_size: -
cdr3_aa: CASSSMGMGGAGLNYGYTF
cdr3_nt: TGTGCCAGCAGTTCCATGGGTATGGGGGGCGCGGGCCTTAACTATGGCTACACCTTC

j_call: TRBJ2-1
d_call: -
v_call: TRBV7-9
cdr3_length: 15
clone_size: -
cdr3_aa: CASSLGSGSYNEQFF
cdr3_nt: TGTGCCAGCAGCTTAGGGTCGGGGTCTTACAATGAGCAGTTCTTC

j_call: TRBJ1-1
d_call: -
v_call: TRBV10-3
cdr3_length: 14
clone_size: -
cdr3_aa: CAISPMGGPTEAFF
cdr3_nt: TGTGCCATCAGTCCTATGGGGGGACCCACTGAAGCTTTCTTT

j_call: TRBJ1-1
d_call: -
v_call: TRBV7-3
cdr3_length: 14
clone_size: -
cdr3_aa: CASSFNRLNTEAFF
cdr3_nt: TGTGCCAGCAGCTTCAACAGGTTGAACACTGAAGCTTTCTTT

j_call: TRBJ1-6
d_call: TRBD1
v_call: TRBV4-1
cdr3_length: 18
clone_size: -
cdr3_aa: CASSQDGRDRVYNSPLHF
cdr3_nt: TGCGCCAGCAGCCAAGATGGGAGGGACAGGGTTTATAATTCACCCCTCCACTTT

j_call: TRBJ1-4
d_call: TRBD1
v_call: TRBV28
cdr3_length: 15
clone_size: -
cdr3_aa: CASSRRQGAREKLFF
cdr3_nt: TGTGCCAGCAGTCGAAGACAGGGGGCAAGGGAAAAACTGTTTTTT

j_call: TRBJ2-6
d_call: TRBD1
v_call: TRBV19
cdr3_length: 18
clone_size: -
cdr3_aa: CASSFYRTGGAGANVLTF
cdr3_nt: TGTGCCAGTAGTTTCTATAGGACAGGGGGCGCAGGGGCCAACGTCCTGACTTTC

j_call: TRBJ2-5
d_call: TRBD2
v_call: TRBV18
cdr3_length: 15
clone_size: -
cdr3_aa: CASSDYGGGQETQYF
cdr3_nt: TGTGCCAGCTCAGACTACGGCGGGGGCCAAGAGACCCAGTACTTC

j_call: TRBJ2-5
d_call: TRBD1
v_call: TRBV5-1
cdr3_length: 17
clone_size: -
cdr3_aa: CASSRNPGNRGLETQYF
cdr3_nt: TGCGCCAGCAGCCGAAATCCGGGGAACAGGGGGCTGGAGACCCAGTACTTC

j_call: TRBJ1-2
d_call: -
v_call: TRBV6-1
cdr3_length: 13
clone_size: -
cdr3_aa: CASNLGAYVGYTF
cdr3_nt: TGTGCCAGCAATCTCGGGGCTTACGTCGGCTACACCTTC

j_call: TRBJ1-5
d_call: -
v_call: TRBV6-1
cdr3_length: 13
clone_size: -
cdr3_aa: CASWRVSNQPQHF
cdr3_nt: TGTGCCAGCTGGAGGGTCAGCAATCAGCCCCAGCATTTT

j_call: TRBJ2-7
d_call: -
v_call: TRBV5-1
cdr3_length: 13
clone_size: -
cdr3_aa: CASREVSSYEQYF
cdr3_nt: TGCGCCAGCAGGGAAGTTAGCTCCTACGAGCAGTACTTC

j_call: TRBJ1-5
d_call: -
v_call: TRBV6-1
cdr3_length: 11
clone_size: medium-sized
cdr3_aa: CASSGDRAQHF
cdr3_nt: TGTGCCAGCAGTGGGGATCGGGCCCAGCATTTT

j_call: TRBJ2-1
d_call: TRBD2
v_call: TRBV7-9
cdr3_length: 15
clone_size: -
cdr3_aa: CASSLAGSGGNEQFF
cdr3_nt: TGTGCCAGCAGCCTAGCGGGTTCGGGAGGGAATGAGCAGTTCTTC

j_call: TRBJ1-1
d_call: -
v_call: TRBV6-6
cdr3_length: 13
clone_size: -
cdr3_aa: CASSALKNTEAFF
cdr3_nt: TGTGCCAGCAGTGCGCTCAAGAACACTGAAGCTTTCTTT

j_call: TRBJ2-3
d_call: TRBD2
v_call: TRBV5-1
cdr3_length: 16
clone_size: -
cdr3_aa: CASSLELAGGPDTQYF
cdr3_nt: TGCGCCAGCAGCTTGGAACTAGCGGGGGGGCCAGATACGCAGTATTTT

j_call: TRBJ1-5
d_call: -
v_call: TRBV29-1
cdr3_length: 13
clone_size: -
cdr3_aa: CSVSYNSNQPQHF
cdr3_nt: TGCAGCGTCTCATACAATAGCAATCAGCCCCAGCATTTT